The sequence of this T cell receptor (beta chain) was determined in a study of T cells after yellow fever vaccination. Points from the study as a whole: Secondary responses were weaker yet peaked faster, day 5 versus 15.

Generation of TCR cDNA used 5'RACE template switching (which added a universal primer site and UMIs). TCRdb ran MiXCR on the 5' RACE reads and lists one entry per CDR3 protein. This table holds 300,000 or so distinct CDR3 sequences, about 4% found once. This clonotype was detected many times. Its target is unknown. The sequence came from a man between 18 and 35 years old who received the YFV17D yellow fever vaccine. Specimen: PBMCs, collected 5 days after the yellow fever booster vaccination.

CDR3 sequence: CSAPPGREDTQYF. CDR3 DNA: TGCAGTGCCCCTCCAGGTCGGGAAGATACGCAGTATTTT. The rearrangement uses TRBV20-1 and TRBJ2-3, with D possibly being TRBD2 (5 bases). V was trimmed by 6 bases and J by 5 bases, leaving 15 bases between them. From germline, CDR1 is DFQATT and CDR2 SNEGSKA (reference sequence). The CDR3 is 13 amino acids.